This entry concerns a single T cell receptor beta chain. The antigen remains undetermined. The protocol was immunoSEQ multiplex PCR, while the TCRdb copy is restricted to in-frame clones and leaves out a portion. The sample holds 27,000 or so clones, around 86% seen once. V lost 5 bases and J 2 bases, leaving 13 bases between the germline ends. Germline V gene data show CDR1 as SGHAT and CDR2 as FQNNGV. This CDR3 is built from 14 residues. This record belongs to a study of somatic mutations in cytotoxic T cells in rheumatoid arthritis. Study in general: T-cell populations stained with V beta antibodies were in some cases flow-sorted at nearly 100% purity, including V beta1+ cells that were sequenced for TCRB. Study findings and constraints: Statistically, CD8+ T-cell clonality was not significantly distinct between individuals with rheumatoid arthritis and age-matched healthy controls.

Separation of CD4+ and CD8+ cells was performed by positive magnetic bead selection, and purity was verified by flow cytometry. The sample consisted of CD8+ T cells sorted from blood. The clonotype comes from an adult with rheumatoid arthritis. V usage is TRBV11-2 and J usage is TRBJ2-7; D might be TRBD1 or TRBD2, each matching 5 bases. The CDR3 is CASSPGDQAYEQYF. Here the CDR3 DNA reads TGTGCCAGCAGCCCTGGGGACCAGGCCTACGAGCAGTACTTC. Looking up the rest from reference TRBV11-2 and TRBJ2-7 gives the full variable domain: EAGVAQSPRYKIIEKRQSVAFWCNPISGHATLYWYQQILGQGPKLLIQFQNNGVVDDSQLPKDRFSAERLKGVDSTLKIQPAKLEDSAVYLCASSPGDQAYEQYFGPGTRLTVT.